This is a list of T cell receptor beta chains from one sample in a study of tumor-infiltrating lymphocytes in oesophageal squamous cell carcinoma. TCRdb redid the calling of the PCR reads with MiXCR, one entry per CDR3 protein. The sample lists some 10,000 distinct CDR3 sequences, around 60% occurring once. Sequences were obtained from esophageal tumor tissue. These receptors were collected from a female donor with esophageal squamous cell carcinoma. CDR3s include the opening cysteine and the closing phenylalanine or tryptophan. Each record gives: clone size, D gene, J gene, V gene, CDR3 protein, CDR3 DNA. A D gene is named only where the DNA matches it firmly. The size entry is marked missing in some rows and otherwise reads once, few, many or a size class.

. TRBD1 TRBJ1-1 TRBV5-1 CASSFRGQGDTEAFF TGCGCCAGCAGCTTCCGGGGACAGGGTGACACTGAAGCTTTCTTT
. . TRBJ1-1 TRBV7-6 CASSLQTNTEAFF TGTGCCAGCAGCTTACAGACGAACACTGAAGCTTTCTTT
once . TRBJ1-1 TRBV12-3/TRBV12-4 CASSLWGGTNTEAFF TGTGCCAGCAGTTTATGGGGGGGAACGAACACTGAAGCTTTCTTT
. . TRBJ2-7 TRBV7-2 CASRPTQGLYEQYF TGTGCCAGCAGGCCAACACAGGGACTCTACGAGCAGTACTTC
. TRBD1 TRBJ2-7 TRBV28 CASHRTGAYEQYF TGTGCCAGTCATCGAACAGGGGCCTACGAGCAGTACTTC
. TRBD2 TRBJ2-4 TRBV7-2 CASSLPGGAFGDTQYF TGTGCCAGCAGCTTGCCCGGGGGGGCATTCGGAGATACGCAGTACTTC
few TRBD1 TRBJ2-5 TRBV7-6 CASSLVGQNLQETQYF TGTGCCAGCAGCTTAGTGGGACAGAATCTCCAAGAGACCCAGTACTTC
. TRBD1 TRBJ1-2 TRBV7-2 CASSFGTDYGYTF TGTGCCAGCAGCTTCGGGACAGACTATGGCTACACCTTC
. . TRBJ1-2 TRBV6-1 CASSPGYGYTF TGTGCCAGCAGTCCGGGCTATGGCTACACCTTC
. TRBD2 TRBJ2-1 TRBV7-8 CASSPKTSGSFHEQFF TGTGCCAGCAGCCCCAAGACTAGCGGGAGCTTCCATGAGCAGTTCTTC
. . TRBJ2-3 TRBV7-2 CASSLEVEQPDTQYF TGTGCCAGCAGCTTAGAGGTCGAGCAGCCAGATACGCAGTATTTT
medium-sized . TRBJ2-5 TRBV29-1 CSVELASTRWETQYF TGCAGCGTTGAACTAGCGTCCACGAGGTGGGAGACCCAGTACTTC
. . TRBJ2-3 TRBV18 CASSKEYLNTDTQYF TGTGCCAGCTCAAAGGAATACCTAAACACAGATACGCAGTATTTT
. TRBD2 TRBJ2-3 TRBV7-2 CASSRRGLAISTDTQYF TGTGCCAGCAGCAGACGTGGACTAGCAATTTCCACAGATACGCAGTATTTT
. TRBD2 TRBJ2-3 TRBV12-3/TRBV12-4 CASSPLLAGVVDTQYF TGTGCCAGCAGTCCCCTGCTAGCGGGAGTTGTAGATACGCAGTATTTT
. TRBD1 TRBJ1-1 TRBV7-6 CASSLAGDRGLFNTEAFF TGTGCCAGCAGCTTAGCAGGGGACAGGGGGCTGTTCAACACTGAAGCTTTCTTT
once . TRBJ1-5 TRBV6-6 CASSYSTSPQHF TGTGCCAGCAGTTACTCGACGTCTCCCCAGCATTTT
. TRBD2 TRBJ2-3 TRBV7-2 CASSLARGWMTDTQYF TGTGCCAGCAGCTTAGCGCGGGGGTGGATGACAGATACGCAGTATTTT
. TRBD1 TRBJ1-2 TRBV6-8 CASSTRTGGNYGYTF TGTGCCAGCAGTACCCGGACAGGGGGTAACTATGGCTACACCTTC
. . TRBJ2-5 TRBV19 CASRYQETQYF TGTGCCTCCCGCTACCAAGAGACCCAGTACTTC
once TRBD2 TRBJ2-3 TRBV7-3 CASSLFGGGVTDTQYF TGTGCCAGCAGCCTCTTTGGCGGGGGGGTGACAGATACGCAGTATTTT
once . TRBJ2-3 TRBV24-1 CATSDPRSGRDTDTQYF TGTGCCACCAGTGATCCTCGAAGCGGGCGAGACACAGATACGCAGTATTTT
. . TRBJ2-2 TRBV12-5 CASGPSRTTTGELFF TGTGCTAGTGGTCCCTCCCGGACGACTACCGGGGAGCTGTTTTTT
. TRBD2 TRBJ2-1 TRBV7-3 CASSAWTSGGDWWNEQFF TGTGCCAGCAGCGCATGGACTAGCGGGGGGGATTGGTGGAATGAGCAGTTCTTC
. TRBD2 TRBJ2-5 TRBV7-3 CASSRGLAGIETQYF TGTGCCAGCAGCCGAGGACTAGCGGGAATTGAGACCCAGTACTTC
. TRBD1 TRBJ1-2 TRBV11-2 CASSDRGGQGIHGYTF TGTGCCAGCAGCGACCGGGGGGGACAGGGAATCCATGGCTACACCTTC
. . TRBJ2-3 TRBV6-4 CASSDGEDTQYF TGTGCCAGCAGTGACGGGGAGGATACGCAGTATTTT
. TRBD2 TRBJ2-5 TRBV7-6 CASSLAIPGLAGGETQYF TGTGCCAGCAGCTTAGCGATCCCGGGACTAGCGGGGGGAGAGACCCAGTACTTC
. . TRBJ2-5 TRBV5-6 CASSWATVFEQYF TGTGCCAGCAGCTGGGCGACAGTCTTTGAGCAGTACTTC
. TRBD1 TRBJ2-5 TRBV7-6 CASSTGTVGFETQYF TGTGCCAGCAGTACCGGGACAGTGGGTTTTGAGACCCAGTACTTC
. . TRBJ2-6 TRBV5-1 CASSLVQVSSGANVLTF TGCGCCAGCAGCTTGGTACAGGTCAGCTCTGGGGCCAACGTCCTGACTTTC
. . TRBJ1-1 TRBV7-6 CASSLDSLREAFF TGTGCCAGCAGCCTGGACAGTCTTCGTGAAGCTTTCTTT
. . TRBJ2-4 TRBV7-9 CASSLAGTGGDIQYF TGTGCCAGCAGCTTAGCGGGGACTGGGGGTGACATTCAGTACTTC
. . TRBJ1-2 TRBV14 CASSQARRNYGYTF TGTGCCAGCAGCCAGGCCAGAAGGAACTATGGCTACACCTTC
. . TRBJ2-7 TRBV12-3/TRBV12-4 CASSLSVYEQYF TGTGCCAGCAGTTTAAGTGTCTACGAGCAGTACTTC
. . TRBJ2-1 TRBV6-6 CASTSLAGSYNEQFF TGTGCCAGCACTTCCCTCGCAGGCTCCTACAATGAGCAGTTCTTC
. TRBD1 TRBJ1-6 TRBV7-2 CASSPPTGGNSPLHF TGTGCCAGCAGCCCCCCGACAGGGGGGAATTCACCCCTCCACTTC
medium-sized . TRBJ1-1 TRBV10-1 CASSESYSTEAFF TGCGCCAGCAGTGAGTCGTACAGCACTGAAGCTTTCTTT
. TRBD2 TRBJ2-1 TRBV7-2 CASSLDRTSGSYEQFF TGTGCCAGCAGCTTAGATCGGACTAGCGGCTCCTACGAGCAGTTCTTC
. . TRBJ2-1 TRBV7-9 CASSSSGQPYNEQFF TGTGCCAGCAGTTCCTCGGGACAACCCTACAATGAGCAGTTCTTC
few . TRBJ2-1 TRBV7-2 CASSPKTGRNEQFF TGTGCCAGCAGCCCCAAGACAGGGAGGAATGAGCAGTTCTTC
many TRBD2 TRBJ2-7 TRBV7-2 CASSSGLAGASISYEQYF TGTGCCAGCAGCTCCGGACTAGCGGGAGCGTCTATCTCCTACGAGCAGTACTTC
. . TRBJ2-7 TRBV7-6 CASSFSDTSYNEQYF TGTGCCAGCAGCTTCTCCGATACCTCCTACAATGAGCAGTACTTC
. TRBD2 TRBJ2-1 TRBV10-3 CAISAKGLAGGYNEQFF TGTGCCATCAGTGCCAAAGGACTAGCGGGAGGATACAATGAGCAGTTCTTC
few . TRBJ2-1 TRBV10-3 CAITPSPGLHSYNEQFF TGTGCCATCACCCCTTCCCCGGGACTTCACTCCTACAATGAGCAGTTCTTC
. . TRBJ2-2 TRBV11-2 CASSPGSWAANTGELFF TGTGCCAGCAGCCCAGGCAGTTGGGCAGCGAACACCGGGGAGCTGTTTTTT
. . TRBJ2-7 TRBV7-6 CASSLTIWQYF TGTGCCAGCAGCTTAACAATCTGGCAGTACTTC
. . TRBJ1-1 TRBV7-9 CASSLGQDAFMNTEAFF TGTGCCAGCAGCTTAGGACAGGACGCCTTTATGAACACTGAAGCTTTCTTT
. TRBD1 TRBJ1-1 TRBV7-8 CASSSRQGLSAFF TGTGCCAGCAGCTCGCGACAGGGGTTATCGGCTTTCTTT
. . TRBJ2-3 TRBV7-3 CASSSRTGGGDTQYF TGTGCCAGCAGCTCAAGGACAGGAGGGGGGGATACGCAGTATTTT
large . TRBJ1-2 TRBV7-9 CASSPDVNYGYTF TGTGCCAGCAGCCCGGACGTTAACTATGGCTACACCTTC
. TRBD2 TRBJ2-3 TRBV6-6 CASSYSGGTQYF TGTGCCAGCAGCTATAGCGGGGGGACGCAGTATTTT
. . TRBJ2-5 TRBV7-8 CASSLAAQETQYF TGTGCCAGCAGCTTAGCTGCCCAAGAGACCCAGTACTTC
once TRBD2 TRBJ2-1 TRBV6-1 CASSEILAGPYNEQFF TGTGCCAGCAGTGAAATACTAGCGGGACCCTACAATGAGCAGTTCTTC
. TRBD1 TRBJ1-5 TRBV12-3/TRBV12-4 CASSYTGGNQPQHF TGTGCCAGCAGTTATACAGGGGGCAATCAGCCCCAGCATTTT
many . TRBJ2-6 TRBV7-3 CASSLSWTF TGTGCCAGCAGCTTATCCTGGACTTTC
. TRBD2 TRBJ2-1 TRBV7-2 CASSLAGTSGYEQFF TGTGCCAGCAGCTTAGCTGGGACTAGCGGGTACGAGCAGTTCTTC
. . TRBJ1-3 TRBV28 CAGQGASGNTIYF TGTGCCGGGCAGGGTGCCTCTGGAAACACCATATATTTT
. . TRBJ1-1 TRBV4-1 CASWDRDAGNTEAFF TGCGCCAGCTGGGACCGGGACGCCGGAAACACTGAAGCTTTCTTT